Given below is one TCR beta chain in context. V lost 6 bases, J lost 1 base, and 18 bases lay in between. Germline loops: CDR1 MNHEY, CDR2 SMNVEV (reference sequence). The CDR3 is 17 amino acids. This entry comes from a study of radiotherapy plus CTLA-4 blockade in lung cancer. In chemo-refractory metastatic non-small-cell lung cancer, patients got ipilimumab CTLA-4 blockade together with focal radiation. TCRdb's copy holds only in-frame clones and misses some; the assay was immunoSEQ multiplex PCR. The data show around 72,000 clones, roughly 78% seen once. This sequence originates from a human donor with non-small cell lung cancer who had a complete response to radiotherapy plus ipilimumab. The sample was peripheral blood, taken from a patient treated with radiotherapy plus ipilimumab. This chain uses TRBV27 with TRBJ2-2; perhaps TRBD1 as D (6 bases). This CDR3 reads CASRPPSWTENTGELFF. The CDR3 nucleotides are TGTGCCAGCAGGCCCCCTAGTTGGACAGAGAACACCGGGGAGCTGTTTTTT.